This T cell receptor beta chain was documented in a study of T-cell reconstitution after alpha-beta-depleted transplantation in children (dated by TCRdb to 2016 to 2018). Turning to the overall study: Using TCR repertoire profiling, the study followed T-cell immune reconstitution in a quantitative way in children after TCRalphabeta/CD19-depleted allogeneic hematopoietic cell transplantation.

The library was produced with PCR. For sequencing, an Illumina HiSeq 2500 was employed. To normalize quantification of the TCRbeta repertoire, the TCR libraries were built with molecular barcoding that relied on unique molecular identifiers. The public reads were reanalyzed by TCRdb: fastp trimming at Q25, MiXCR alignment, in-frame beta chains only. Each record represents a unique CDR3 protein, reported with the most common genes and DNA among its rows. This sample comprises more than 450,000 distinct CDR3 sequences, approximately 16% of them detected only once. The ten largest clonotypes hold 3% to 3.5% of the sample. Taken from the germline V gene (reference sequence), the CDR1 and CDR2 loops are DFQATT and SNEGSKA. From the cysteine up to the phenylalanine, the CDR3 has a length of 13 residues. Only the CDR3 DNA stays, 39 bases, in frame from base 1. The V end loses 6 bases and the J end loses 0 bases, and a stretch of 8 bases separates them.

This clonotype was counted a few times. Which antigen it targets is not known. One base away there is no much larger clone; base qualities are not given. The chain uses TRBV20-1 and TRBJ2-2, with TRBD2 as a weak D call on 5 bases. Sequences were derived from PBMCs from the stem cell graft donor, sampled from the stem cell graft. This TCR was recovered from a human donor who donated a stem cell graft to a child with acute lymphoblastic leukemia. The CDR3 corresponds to CSACGPNTGELFF. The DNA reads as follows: TGCAGTGCCTGCGGGCCGAACACCGGGGAGCTGTTTTTT.